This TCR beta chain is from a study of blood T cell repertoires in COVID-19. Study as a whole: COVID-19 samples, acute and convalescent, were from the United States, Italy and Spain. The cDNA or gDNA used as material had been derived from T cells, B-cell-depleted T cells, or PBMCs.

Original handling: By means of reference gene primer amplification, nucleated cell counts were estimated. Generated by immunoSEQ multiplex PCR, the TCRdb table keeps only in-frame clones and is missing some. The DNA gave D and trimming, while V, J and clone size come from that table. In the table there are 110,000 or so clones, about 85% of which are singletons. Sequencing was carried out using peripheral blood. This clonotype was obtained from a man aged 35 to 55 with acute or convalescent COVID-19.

The CDR3, as DNA: TGTGCCAGACTCCCCAGGGGCCCCATGAGCTACACCTTC. Amino acids: CARLPRGPMSYTF. This chain connects TRBV5-3 to TRBJ1-2, with D maybe TRBD1 (6 bases). TRBV5-3 is placed among ORFs of uncertain function. The CDR3 totals 13 residues. Trimming pared 7 bases from V and 9 bases from J, leaving 19 bases between.